The TCR beta chain under discussion was sequenced for a study of immune characterization of retroperitoneal liposarcoma. Germline V gene lookup returns CDR1 SGHTA and CDR2 FQGNSA. This CDR3 spans 16 amino acids. To note about this clonotype: The germline gene is not matched at one end of the junction; a read error may be the cause.

MiXCR, applied by TCRdb to the PCR reads, yields one record per CDR3 protein. The sample has roughly 20,000 distinct CDR3 sequences, more than 35% seen once. Source material: blood. The clonotype comes from a male donor with retroperitoneal liposarcoma. The chain combines TRBV7-2 with TRBJ2-6, with TRBD1 as a possible D gene (5 bases). The chain's CDR3 is CASISSRLSGATVLAF. CDR3 coding DNA: TGTGCCAGCATTTCATCACGTCTGTCTGGGGCCACCGTCCTGGCTTTC.